Below, 3 T cell receptor beta chains from the same sample are listed, as sequenced in a study of blood T cell repertoires in COVID-19. Profiling relied on immunoSEQ multiplex PCR, and the TCRdb table lists in-frame clones only, not all of them. The sample includes around 64,000 clones, approximately 78% of them seen just once. Sequencing was performed on peripheral blood. These receptors originate from a human donor in a cohort sampled during active COVID-19.

This rearrangement joins TRBV5-4 to TRBJ1-2, with 10 bases that match TRBD1. This CDR3 is built from 15 residues. CDR1 and CDR2 from the germline V gene are SGHNT and YYREEE (reference sequence). Trimming cost V 4 bases and J 8 bases; bases outside gene matches: 11. The CDR3 region has the DNA TGTGCCAGCAGCCTAGCTGCGGGACAGGGGATCGGCTACACCTTC. It translates to CASSLAAGQGIGYTF.

This sequence joins TRBV5-5 and TRBJ2-6, with TRBD1 matching over 8 bases. With 3 bases clipped from V and 1 base from J, the junction kept 9 bases outside the gene matches. CDR1 SGHKS and CDR2 YYEKEE come from the germline V gene (reference sequence). The CDR3 is made up of 18 amino acids. The CDR3 DNA reads TGTGCCAGCAGCTCCCGGGACAGGAGCGGGTCTGGGGCCAACGTCCTGACTTTC. This sequence encodes CASSSRDRSGSGANVLTF.

V is TRBV19 and J is TRBJ2-2; 7 positions match TRBD1. V lost 7 bases to trimming and J lost 7 bases; unmatched junction nucleotides: 12. In germline, CDR1 is LNHDA, CDR2 SQIVND (reference sequence). The CDR3 has 15 amino acids. This chain's CDR3 is CASTYLRQGGGELFF. The CDR3, as DNA: TGTGCCAGTACTTACCTCAGACAGGGCGGCGGGGAGCTGTTTTTT.